The 26 T cell receptor beta chains below come from one sample, sequenced in a study of blood T cell repertoires in COVID-19. Only in-frame clones appear in the TCRdb table, and some are missing; sequencing was by immunoSEQ multiplex PCR. The sample lists about 270,000 clones, under 90% occurring once. Sequencing was done on a sample of peripheral blood. The receptors were gathered from a human donor in a cohort sampled during active COVID-19.

This clone was detected only once. The chain has TRBV7-9 and TRBJ1-6, with unresolved D. The germline gives CDR1 SEHNR, CDR2 FQNEAQ (reference sequence). This CDR3 has 11 residues. V was shortened by 4 bases and J by 13 bases, with 8 bases between the two germline ends. Written as DNA, the CDR3 is TGTGCCAGCAGCTCTCAGTCCCCCCTCCACTTT. It encodes CASSSQSPLHF.

The V and J genes are TRBV18 and TRBJ1-1; D remains ambiguous. The CDR3 spans 16 residues. Per the germline V gene, CDR1 is KGHSH and CDR2 is LQKENI. Trimming left V 3 bases short and J 0 bases short, with 14 bases between. The CDR3 DNA follows: TGTGCCAGCTCACCTAACGCCGCGGGTATGAACACTGAAGCTTTCTTT. It specifies CASSPNAAGMNTEAFF. The full variable domain, completed using reference TRBV18 and TRBJ1-1, is NAGVMQNPRHLVRRRGQEARLRCSPMKGHSHVYWYRQLPEEGLKFMVYLQKENIIDESGMPKERFSAEFPKEGPSILRIQQVVRGDSAAYFCASSPNAAGMNTEAFFGQGTRLTVV.

This chain uses TRBV28 with TRBJ2-7, with 12 bases lining up with TRBD2. V shed 5 bases, J shed 4 bases, and the junction held 15 bases outside the gene matches. From germline, CDR1 is MDHEN and CDR2 SYDVKM. The CDR3 is 18 amino acids. The CDR3: CASSPRPGKLAGGYEQYF. The CDR3 nucleotides are TGTGCCAGCAGTCCCCGACCGGGAAAACTAGCGGGGGGTTACGAGCAGTACTTC.

The chain employs TRBV7-9 and TRBJ2-7; D may be TRBD2 (7 bases). The CDR3 loop spans 15 amino acids. Trimming shortened V by 0 bases and J by 2 bases, and 11 bases separated the two germline ends. Germline values: CDR1 SEHNR, CDR2 FQNEAQ (reference sequence). CDR3 protein: CASSLAGGDPYEQYF. The CDR3 nucleotides are TGTGCCAGCAGCTTAGCAGGGGGGGACCCCTACGAGCAGTACTTC.

This clone was picked up one time. V and J are TRBV11-2 and TRBJ2-7; D remains unclear. Germline values: CDR1 SGHAT, CDR2 FQNNGV. The CDR3 length is 12 residues. Trimming shortened V by 3 bases and J by 1 base, and 4 bases separated the two germline ends. The CDR3 here is CASSLSSYEQYF. CDR3 DNA sequence: TGTGCCAGCAGCTTGAGTTCCTACGAGCAGTACTTC.

This clone was detected only once. The chain has TRBV6-1 and TRBJ1-2; D might be TRBD1 (5 bases). The CDR3 has 15 residues. Germline CDR1 is MNHNS and CDR2 is SASEGT. Trimming stripped 1 base from V and 5 bases from J, with 14 bases between. In nucleotides, the CDR3 is TGTGCCAGCAGTGAAGTTGGGCAGGGCTCGTATGGCTACACCTTC. Translating it yields CASSEVGQGSYGYTF.

This CDR3 is CADSLDRVNTEAFF. CDR3 bases: TGTGCCGACTCTTTGGACAGGGTGAACACTGAAGCTTTCTTT. This chain connects TRBV21-1 to TRBJ1-1; TRBD1 was called by the table and not checked on the DNA. TRBV21-1 is a pseudogene locus. The CDR3 has 14 residues.

The V gene is TRBV7-2, the J gene TRBJ2-5, with 7 positions matching TRBD2. Per germline, CDR1 SGHTA and CDR2 FQGNSA. Germline trimming cut 5 bases from V and 4 bases from J; bases unmatched to any gene: 16. This CDR3 is built from 17 residues. The CDR3 DNA follows: TGTGCCAGCAGCCTACGGACGAGCGGGAATAGGGGAGAGACCCAGTACTTC. Its translation is CASSLRTSGNRGETQYF.

The J gene is TRBJ1-6, the V gene TRBV28; a weak D match, TRBD1 (6 bases). Germline assignment: CDR1 MDHEN and CDR2 SYDVKM. The V and J ends lost 8 bases and 4 bases respectively, with 12 bases between them. This CDR3 is built from 14 residues. The CDR3 bases are TGTGCCAGCGAAACCAGGGGTTATAATTCACCCCTCCACTTT. This codes for CASETRGYNSPLHF.

The V and J genes are TRBV12-3 or TRBV12-4 and TRBJ2-5; D not resolved. The CDR3 is made up of 13 amino acids. V was trimmed by 8 bases and J by 1 base, leaving 11 bases between them. The CDR3 spells CASRSDSQETQYF. CDR3 sequence (DNA): TGTGCCAGCCGGAGTGACTCCCAAGAGACCCAGTACTTC.

The chain links TRBV5-1 to TRBJ1-2, with D possibly being TRBD1 (6 bases). The CDR3 loop spans 16 amino acids. Germline values: CDR1 SGHRS, CDR2 YFSETQ. V lost 0 bases, J lost 4 bases, and 16 bases lay in between. The DNA of the CDR3 is TGCGCCAGCAGCTTGGACCCGAGGGGGAATGTCTATGGCTACACCTTC. It specifies CASSLDPRGNVYGYTF. Full variable domain (remainder filled in from reference TRBV5-1 and TRBJ1-2): KAGVTQTPRYLIKTRGQQVTLSCSPISGHRSVSWYQQTPGQGLQFLFEYFSETQRNKGNFPGRFSGRQFSNSRSEMNVSTLELGDSALYLCASSLDPRGNVYGYTFGSGTRLTVV.

The rearrangement joins TRBV7-3 to TRBJ2-1, with D maybe TRBD2 (5 bases). The V and J ends lost 5 bases and 0 bases respectively, with 11 bases between them. The length of the CDR3 is 15 residues. Germline assignment: CDR1 SGHTA and CDR2 FQGTGA. CDR3 loop: CASSRGQGSYNEQFF. CDR3 in DNA: TGTGCCAGCAGCCGCGGGCAAGGCTCCTACAATGAGCAGTTCTTC.

The V call is TRBV7-9, the J call TRBJ2-5; TRBD1 agrees at 12 bases. The CDR3 totals 14 residues. Losses at the gene ends were 5 bases for V and 7 bases for J; bases not matched to a gene: 5. Germline CDR1 and CDR2: SEHNR and FQNEAQ (reference sequence). The CDR3 sequence is CASSPGQGAVTQYF. In DNA form, the CDR3 reads TGTGCCAGCAGCCCGGGACAGGGGGCAGTGACCCAGTACTTC.

The V call is TRBV11-2, the J call TRBJ2-1, with a weak D call TRBD2 (5 bases). Per the germline V gene, CDR1 is SGHAT and CDR2 is FQNNGV. Trimming took off 1 base at V and 4 bases at J, with 11 bases between the two ends. The CDR3 runs 15 residues. The CDR3 reads CASSLGNRRYNEQFF. DNA for the CDR3: TGTGCCAGCAGCTTAGGCAATCGGAGGTACAATGAGCAGTTCTTC.

J is TRBJ1-3 and V is TRBV1; TRBD1 reflects the table's D call only, with no check against the DNA. TRBV1 is recorded as a pseudogene. The CDR3 has 14 residues. CDR3 in DNA: TGCACCAGCAGCCAAAAGGGGTGGGGAAACACCATATATTTT. It specifies CTSSQKGWGNTIYF.

This clone was detected once. The CDR3 sequence: CASSLGGRTEAFF. The CDR3 DNA is TGTGCCAGCAGCTTGGGAGGGAGAACTGAAGCTTTCTTT. V and J are TRBV5-4 and TRBJ1-1, with D hard to call. Trimming took off 0 bases at V and 5 bases at J, with 8 bases between the two ends. There are 13 residues in the CDR3. Germline CDR1 SGHNT, CDR2 YYREEE (reference sequence).

V gene TRBV15 combines with J gene TRBJ2-4; possibly TRBD1 for D (5 bases). CDR1 is LNHNV and CDR2 is YYDKDF in the germline V gene (reference sequence). V lost 0 bases and J 1 base, leaving 19 bases between the germline ends. CDR3 length equals 19 residues. This CDR3 is CATSRDLSGPAGAKNIQYF. The CDR3 DNA is TGTGCCACCAGCAGAGATCTGTCAGGGCCTGCTGGGGCCAAAAACATTCAGTACTTC.

The chain joins TRBV29-1 to TRBJ2-2; the D call may be TRBD1 or TRBD2 (8 bases each). Germline V gene lookup returns CDR1 SQVTM and CDR2 ANQGSEA. Trimming removed 7 bases from V and 2 bases from J, with 14 bases in between. CDR3 length: 14 amino acids. The CDR3 region has the DNA TGCAGCGCGGGGGGGACAGGAAACACCGGGGAGCTGTTTTTT. Translated, it gives CSAGGTGNTGELFF.

The rearrangement links TRBV9 to TRBJ1-6; D is undetermined. Germline-derived CDR1 and CDR2 are SGDLS and YYNGEE. V dropped 4 bases and J dropped 0 bases, with 14 bases sitting between them. The CDR3 spans 17 residues. DNA of the CDR3: TGTGCCAGCAGCCCTCGTCCCGGGAGCTCCTATAATTCACCCCTCCACTTT. Protein product: CASSPRPGSSYNSPLHF.

This clone was seen a few times. This chain links TRBV18 with TRBJ2-2, with a weak D call TRBD1 (5 bases). V lost 6 bases and J lost 5, with 7 bases in between. The CDR3 contains 12 residues. Germline V gives CDR1 KGHSH, CDR2 LQKENI. The CDR3 region has the DNA TGTGCCAGCTCGTCAGGGACCGGGGAGCTGTTTTTT. Its translation: CASSSGTGELFF.

This chain links TRBV27 with TRBJ1-1; D remains unclear. The V and J ends lost 5 bases and 1 base respectively, with 5 bases between them. The CDR3 spans 12 residues. Per germline, CDR1 MNHEY and CDR2 SMNVEV (reference sequence). The CDR3 reads CASSERNTEAFF. CDR3 coding DNA: TGTGCCAGCAGTGAGAGGAACACTGAAGCTTTCTTT.

In this sample, this clone turned up a few times. The chain employs TRBV6-5 and TRBJ1-1, with 12 bases fitting TRBD1. Germline V gene lookup returns CDR1 MNHEY and CDR2 SVGAGI. This CDR3 spans 15 amino acids. After removal of 6 bases from V and 11 bases from J, the junction contained 13 bases not matched to a gene. For the CDR3, the DNA is TGTGCCAGCAGATCCCCGGGACAGGGGGCTCGATCCGCTTTCTTT. Translation gives CASRSPGQGARSAFF.

The chain employs TRBV15 and TRBJ2-7, with D possibly TRBD1 on 6 matching bases. Germline V gives CDR1 LNHNV, CDR2 YYDKDF (reference sequence). V was trimmed by 5 bases and J by 6 bases, leaving 17 bases between them. The CDR3 has 14 amino acids. CDR3 nucleotides: TGTGCCACCAGCTCACTATCAGGGGCGGGCGAGCAGTACTTC. This gives the protein CATSSLSGAGEQYF.

The chain is built from TRBV5-1 and TRBJ1-2; 7 positions agree with TRBD1. The junction had 2 bases not matched to a gene; V was cut back by 0 bases and J by 6 bases. The CDR3 consists of 13 residues. Germline assignment: CDR1 SGHRS and CDR2 YFSETQ. The CDR3: CASSLVGGDGYTF. Written as DNA, the CDR3 is TGCGCCAGCAGCTTGGTAGGGGGCGATGGCTACACCTTC.

The chain links TRBV2 to TRBJ1-4; 7 bases are shared with TRBD1. The CDR3 runs 13 residues. Trimming took 10 bases from V and 5 from J; bases not matched to a gene: 7. CDR1 is SNHLY, CDR2 FYNNEI, per germline. This chain's CDR3 is CATSDRKNEKLFF. As DNA, the CDR3 is TGTGCCACTTCGGACAGGAAAAATGAAAAACTGTTTTTT.

The chain carries TRBV25-1 and TRBJ1-4, with 8 positions matching TRBD1. CDR1 is MGHDK and CDR2 is SYGVNS in the germline V gene. This CDR3 comprises 17 residues. The V and J ends lost 5 bases and 5 bases, in that order; junction bases with no gene match: 13. Here the CDR3 reads CASSPRQGSLQNEKLFF. The CDR3 bases are TGTGCCAGCAGTCCTAGACAGGGGTCTTTACAGAATGAAAAACTGTTTTTT.